This record looks at one T cell receptor (beta chain) sequence and its context. The target antigen is unknown. These data come from a study of T cell responses to AZD1222 COVID-19 vaccine. About the research overall: Timing groups of about 4 and about 12 weeks for second doses were pooled. Study observations and caveats: Among spike-specific TCRs, nearly half reportedly target unmutated variant regions. Repertoires in all cases were sampled only once the peak T cell response had passed. Vaccine-related CD4 TCRs covered spike, predominating at 160-218 and 743-854.

Data came from immunoSEQ multiplex PCR; TCRdb stores just in-frame clones and leaves some out. The sample lists tens of thousands of clones, roughly 87% seen once, with roughly 23% in the top ten. This clonotype was sampled from an adult in good health. Sequences were derived from peripheral blood, sampled on day 0 of AZD1222 vaccination.

CDR3 sequence reads: CASSRPIRTPNSPLHF. The CDR3 bases are TGTGCCAGCAGCCGGCCTATCCGAACACCCAATTCACCCCTCCACTTT. V and J are TRBV6-2 or TRBV6-3 and TRBJ1-6, with no clear D. The CDR3 has 16 amino acids. Trimming left V 6 bases short and J 7 bases short, with 19 bases between. Germline V gene lookup returns CDR1 MNHEY and CDR2 SVGEGT.